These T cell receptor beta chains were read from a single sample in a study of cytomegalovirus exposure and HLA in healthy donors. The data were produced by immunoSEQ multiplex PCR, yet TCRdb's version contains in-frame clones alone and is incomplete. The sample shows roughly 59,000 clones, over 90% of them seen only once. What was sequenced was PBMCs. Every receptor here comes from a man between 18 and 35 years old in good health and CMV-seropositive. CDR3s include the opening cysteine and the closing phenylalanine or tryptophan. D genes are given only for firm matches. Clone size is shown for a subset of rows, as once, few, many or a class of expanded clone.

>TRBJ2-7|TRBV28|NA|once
TGTGCCAGCAGGGACCGGGGAGAAGAGGACGAGCAGTACTTC
CASRDRGEEDEQYF
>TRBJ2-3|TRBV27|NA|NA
TGTGCCAGCAGTTTACGTGGGCAGAACACAGATACGCAGTATTTT
CASSLRGQNTDTQYF
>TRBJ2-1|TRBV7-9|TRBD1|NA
TGTGCCAGCAGCCCCACCATGGGGGACAGTCTGTTCTTC
CASSPTMGDSLFF
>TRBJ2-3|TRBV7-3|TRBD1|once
TGTGCCAGCAGCCCCCCCCGGGACAGGGCAACAGATACGCAGTATTTT
CASSPPRDRATDTQYF
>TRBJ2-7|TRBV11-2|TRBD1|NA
TGTGCCAGCAGCTTAGCCCCGACAGGGATGTACGAGCAGTACTTC
CASSLAPTGMYEQYF
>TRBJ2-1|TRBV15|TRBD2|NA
TGTGCCACCAGCAGTCTACTAGCGGGTGCCTCCTACAATGAGCAGTTCTTC
CATSSLLAGASYNEQFF
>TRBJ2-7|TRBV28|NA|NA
TGTGCCAGCAGGTCTTCCGGGAAGGGTAGAGAGCAGTACTTC
CASRSSGKGREQYF
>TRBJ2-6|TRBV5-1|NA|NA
TGCGCCAGCAGCTGGAGGAGCCACACTATTAGCTCTGGGGCCAACGTCCTGACTTTC
CASSWRSHTISSGANVLTF
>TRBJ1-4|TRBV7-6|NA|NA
TGTGCCAGCAGCTTAGGAGGGGGAGCTGAAAAACTGTTTTTT
CASSLGGGAEKLFF
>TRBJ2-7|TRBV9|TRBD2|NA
TGTGCCAGCAGCGGGCAGGGAGGGTTCGGCTACGAGCAGTACTTC
CASSGQGGFGYEQYF
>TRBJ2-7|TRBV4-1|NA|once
TGCGCCAGCAGCCAAGATCCACCTAGCTCCCATCCTTACGAGCAGTACTTC
CASSQDPPSSHPYEQYF
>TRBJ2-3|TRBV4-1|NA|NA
TGCGCCAGCAGCTCCGGGTTGGATACGCAGTATTTT
CASSSGLDTQYF
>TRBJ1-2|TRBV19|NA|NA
TGTGCCAGTAGTATAGATCGAATCCTCCCGGTAGGAGATGGCTACACCTTC
CASSIDRILPVGDGYTF
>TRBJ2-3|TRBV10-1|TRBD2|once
TGCGCCAGCAGCCCAGGACTAGCGGTAGACCGATATACGCAGTATTTT
CASSPGLAVDRYTQYF
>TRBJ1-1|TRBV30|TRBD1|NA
TGTGCCTGGAGTCCGACAGGGACTGAAGCTTTCTTT
CAWSPTGTEAFF
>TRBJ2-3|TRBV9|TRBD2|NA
TGTGCCAGCAGCGGTAGCGGGGGGACCTTCACAGATACGCAGTATTTT
CASSGSGGTFTDTQYF
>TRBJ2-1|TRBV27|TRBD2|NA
TGTGCCAGCAGTCCGGGACTAGCGGGATTCGAGCAGTTCTTC
CASSPGLAGFEQFF